The 7 T cell receptor beta chains below all came from one sample that was sequenced in a study of blood T cells in healthy people across ages (dated by TCRdb to about 2015). Library construction relied on 5' RACE. Instrument used: Illumina HiSeq 2500. The second PCR ran for roughly 7 to 11 cycles and used a J-beta primer mix along with a sample-barcoded 5' primer. In-frame beta chains were kept once TCRdb had trimmed the public reads at Q25 with fastp and called clones with MiXCR. Here each entry gathers all rows of one CDR3 protein and keeps the most common genes and DNA. The sample yields hundreds of thousands of distinct CDR3 sequences; approximately 52% were counted once. The leading ten clones occupy approximately 15% of the sample. The sequenced sample was blood. The receptors come from a woman at least 80 years old in good health.

V and J are TRBV28 and TRBJ2-3; weak D call: TRBD1 (7 bases). From germline, CDR1 is MDHEN and CDR2 SYDVKM. V was clipped by 8 bases and J by 2 bases, with 14 bases between them. CDR3 size: 14 residues. CDR3 region: CASRRGRSTDTQYF. The CDR3 region has the DNA TGTGCCAGCCGGAGGGGGCGTTCCACAGATACGCAGTATTTT.

This clonotype was detected many times. The chain recombines TRBV2 with TRBJ2-7; 9 bases line up with TRBD1. This CDR3 has 14 residues. The V and J ends lost 4 bases and 3 bases, in that order; junction bases with no gene match: 4. Germline V CDR1 and CDR2: SNHLY, FYNNEI. CDR3 nucleotides: TGTGCCAGCAGTGGGGGACAGGGCGTCTACGAGCAGTACTTC. This codes for CASSGGQGVYEQYF. Using reference TRBV2 and TRBJ2-7 for the parts outside the CDR3, the full variable domain is EPEVTQTPSHQVTQMGQEVILRCVPISNHLYFYWYRQILGQKVEFLVSFYNNEISEKSEIFDDQFSVERPDGSNFTLKIRSTKLEDSAMYFCASSGGQGVYEQYFGPGTRLTVT.

Comment on this clonotype: Since a much larger clone is just one base distant, this may be a read error. The V call is TRBV4-2, the J call TRBJ2-3; D possibly corresponds to TRBD2 (6 bases). Germline V gene data show CDR1 as LGHNA and CDR2 as YNFKEQ. The CDR3 is 16 amino acids. The CDR3 nucleotides read TGTGCCAGCAGCCAAAACCCCGAGGGACTTCCAGATATGCAGTATTTT. Its protein product is CASSQNPEGLPDMQYF.

A few counts support this clonotype. V is TRBV29-1 and J is TRBJ2-3; D is perhaps TRBD1 (6 bases). CDR1 SQVTM and CDR2 ANQGSEA come from the germline V gene. The CDR3 length is 13 residues. The V end lost 7 bases, the J end lost 2 bases, and 13 bases lay between the germline ends. The CDR3: CSAHDRFTDTQYF. The CDR3 DNA reads as TGCAGCGCGCACGACAGGTTCACAGATACGCAGTATTTT.

The chain is built from TRBV29-1 and TRBJ2-4; D not certain. The better agreement between TRBJ2-7 and the DNA end casts doubt on the J call. CDR1 is SQVTM, CDR2 ANQGSEA, per germline. The CDR3 is 11 residues long. The CDR3 coding sequence is TGCAGCGTTGCGTTGGGCTACGAGCAGTACTTC. Its translation is CSVALGYEQYF.

Many counts were recorded for this clonotype. The V call is TRBV6-5, the J call TRBJ2-2, with D perhaps assigned TRBD1 or TRBD2 (5 bases each). The V end lost 2 bases, the J end lost 6 bases, and 13 bases lay between the germline ends. This CDR3 comprises 15 residues. Germline CDR1 is MNHEY and CDR2 is SVGAGI. CDR3 loop: CASSYTRVGAGELFF. The DNA for the CDR3 is TGTGCCAGCAGTTACACGCGGGTAGGGGCCGGGGAGCTGTTTTTT.

The chain is built from TRBV3-1 and TRBJ2-2, with TRBD2 matching 11 bases. Per germline, CDR1 LGHDT and CDR2 YNNKEL (reference sequence). V was clipped by 4 bases and J by 6 bases; unmatched bases: 7. The CDR3 runs to 16 residues. Here the CDR3 DNA reads TGTGCCAGCAGCCTTAGACTAGCGGGAATTCCCGGGGAGCTGTTTTTT. Protein sequence: CASSLRLAGIPGELFF. The variable domain in full, with the rest retrieved from reference TRBV3-1 and TRBJ2-2, is DTAVSQTPKYLVTQMGNDKSIKCEQNLGHDTMYWYKQDSKKFLKIMFSYNNKELIINETVPNRFSPKSPDKAHLNLHINSLELGDSAVYFCASSLRLAGIPGELFFGEGSRLTVL.